This note documents a single TCR beta chain sequence. Using RNA transcripts as the source, TCR beta CDR3 regions were amplified. RT-PCR in the first round (using the HTBI primer set) targeted the TCR CDR3. Each CDR3 protein is one row after TCRdb ran MiXCR on the multiplex PCR reads. The top ten hold approximately 54% of the sample, which has 490,000 or so distinct CDR3 sequences, about 20% seen once. The source of the sample is a study of T cells in Graves' hyperthyroidism and ophthalmopathy. Looking at the study overall: Upon initial diagnosis and before any treatment, peripheral blood was collected.

The CDR3 is made up of 14 amino acids. V lost 4 bases and J 6 bases, leaving 13 bases between the germline ends. Looked up from germline, CDR1 is LNHNV and CDR2 is YYDKDF (reference sequence). Enrolled ophthalmopathy patients presented with a Clinical Activity Score of at least 3, a NOSPECS grade of at least 4, and disease duration under 3 months. The PBMCs had their origin in approximately 10 ml of fresh peripheral blood. The V and J genes are TRBV15 and TRBJ1-5; D call uncertain. This receptor was taken from a woman between 65 and 79 years old with Graves' ophthalmopathy. The specimen was blood. The CDR3 spells CATSIGSVGQPQHF. CDR3 coding DNA: TGTGCCACCAGCATAGGTTCGGTGGGTCAGCCCCAGCATTTT.